These 8 T cell receptor beta chains were all obtained from the same sample, sequenced in a study of T cell responses to AZD1222 COVID-19 vaccine. TCRdb's copy holds only in-frame clones and misses some; the assay was immunoSEQ multiplex PCR. The sample has about 140,000 clones; 92% are singletons. This specimen consisted of peripheral blood, obtained on day 0 of AZD1222 vaccination. These receptors all stem from an adult in good health.

The chain carries TRBV5-1 and TRBJ2-5; D is ambiguous. This CDR3 is built from 14 residues. V was trimmed by 4 bases and J by 2 bases, leaving 12 bases between them. Per germline, CDR1 SGHRS and CDR2 YFSETQ. The CDR3 nucleotides read TGCGCCAGCAGCCCCGGTGACGCTCAAGAGACCCAGTACTTC. This encodes CASSPGDAQETQYF.

V and J are TRBV2 and TRBJ1-6; D gene uncertain. Deletions cut 6 bases from V and 9 bases from J, with 9 bases between. This CDR3 has 12 amino acids. Germline values: CDR1 SNHLY, CDR2 FYNNEI. CDR3 amino acids: CASSHLISPLHF. DNA for the CDR3: TGTGCCAGCAGCCACCTTATTTCACCCCTCCACTTT. The complete variable domain, with remaining parts taken from reference TRBV2 and TRBJ1-6, reads EPEVTQTPSHQVTQMGQEVILRCVPISNHLYFYWYRQILGQKVEFLVSFYNNEISEKSEIFDDQFSVERPDGSNFTLKIRSTKLEDSAMYFCASSHLISPLHFGNGTRLTVT.

The chain employs TRBV5-4 and TRBJ2-3; 8 bases map to TRBD2. CDR1 is SGHNT and CDR2 is YYREEE in the germline V gene (reference sequence). The CDR3 has 16 residues. The V gene end was trimmed by 4 bases and the J gene end by 5 bases; junction bases not matched to a gene: 12. CDR3 coding DNA: TGTGCCAGCAGCCTCGGCCTAGCGGGCCTGGAAGATACGCAGTATTTT. Translated, it gives CASSLGLAGLEDTQYF.

This clone was recorded only once. The chain employs TRBV27 and TRBJ2-3, with D perhaps TRBD2 (6 bases). Looked up from germline, CDR1 is MNHEY and CDR2 is SMNVEV (reference sequence). V gave up 5 bases and J gave up 3 bases, with 21 bases separating them. There are 17 residues in the CDR3. CDR3 nucleotide sequence: TGTGCCAGCAGTACGAGGGGTCGGGCTAGCGCAACAGATACGCAGTATTTT. Protein product: CASSTRGRASATDTQYF.

The V gene is TRBV6-4, the J gene TRBJ2-7; D possibly corresponds to TRBD2 (6 bases). V was pared by 2 bases and J by 2 bases, with 13 bases between. CDR1 and CDR2 (germline): MRHNA, SNTAGT. The CDR3 loop spans 15 amino acids. The CDR3 sequence: CASSDPSAFAYEQYF. CDR3 sequence (DNA): TGTGCCAGCAGTGACCCTAGCGCGTTCGCCTACGAGCAGTACTTC.

J is TRBJ1-4 and V is TRBV9, with 7 bases aligning to TRBD1. The ends lost 2 bases at V and 10 bases at J; junction bases unmatched: 8. CDR1 SGDLS and CDR2 YYNGEE come from the germline V gene. The CDR3 is 14 residues long. CDR3 nucleotide sequence: TGTGCCAGCAGCGTTAATCGAGGGGGCGGAAAACTGTTTTTT. Protein: CASSVNRGGGKLFF.

The chain uses TRBV10-3 and TRBJ2-3, with D maybe TRBD2 (5 bases). Germline lookup yields CDR1 ENHRY and CDR2 SYGVKD. The CDR3 contains 17 residues. V lost 3 bases and J lost 2, with 18 bases in between. Here the CDR3 reads CAISEYGLMRATDTQYF. CDR3 coding DNA: TGTGCCATCAGTGAATACGGACTGATGAGGGCCACAGATACGCAGTATTTT.

This clone was found a few times. The rearrangement joins TRBV19 to TRBJ1-2; TRBD1 agrees at 7 bases. V lost 6 bases to trimming and J lost 8 bases; unmatched junction nucleotides: 9. The CDR3 loop spans 13 amino acids. The germline gives CDR1 LNHDA, CDR2 SQIVND (reference sequence). The CDR3 here is CASSRTGSGGYTF. DNA of the CDR3: TGTGCCAGTAGCCGGACAGGATCAGGGGGCTACACCTTC.